The present T cell receptor beta chain was sequenced within a study of metastatic and nonmetastatic thyroid tumors. At the level of the study: For malignant and benign thyroid patients, tumor or nodule tissue and blood were the sources whose repertoires were compared.

Through MiXCR, TCRdb re-clonotyped the PCR reads. In the table there are roughly 45,000 clones, roughly 3.2% of which are singletons. Broader study findings: Benign nodules reportedly had significantly lower TCR beta diversity than malignant thyroid tumors in blood and tumor.

This clone has only a few counts. The antigen remains undetermined. Prior to thyroid surgery, none of the patients had received any treatment. The CDR3 is 16 residues long. Germline trimming cut 6 bases from V and 3 bases from J; bases unmatched to any gene: 13. The germline V gene has CDR1 DFQATT and CDR2 SNEGSKA (reference sequence). Sequencing was performed on blood. The sequence derives from a female donor with papillary thyroid cancer or a benign thyroid nodule (not recorded which). Some clones in this sample may be carry-over from other donors' samples. V and J are TRBV20-1 and TRBJ1-5; 8 positions agree with TRBD1. The CDR3 nucleotides read TGCAGTGCCCCGCTACGGACAGGGCCTTTCAATCAGCCCCAGCATTTT. Its translation is CSAPLRTGPFNQPQHF.